The entry below gives a single T cell receptor (beta chain) sequence along with its context. The sample holds many counts of this clonotype. The target of this receptor is not known. No much larger clone is present one base from it, and per-base qualities are unavailable. The data originate from a study of early T cells in non-severe SARS-CoV-2 infection listed by TCRdb under 2021. Regarding the research as a whole: Because TCR sequencing relied on bulk RNA taken from unsorted whole blood, pairing of alpha and beta chains was not possible.

V drops 5 bases and J drops 2 bases, leaving 16 bases in between. The germline V gene gives CDR1 as SGHTA and CDR2 as FQGNSA. CDR3 length: 16 amino acids, cysteine to phenylalanine. The only DNA kept is the CDR3, 48 bases in frame from the first base. Set within a cohort of healthcare workers in London, UK, this nested case-control study involved weekly PCR testing of nasopharyngeal swabs along with blood sampling. Healthcare workers were enrolled in the week of the UK lockdown, from 23 to 31 March 2020, and were followed every week for up to roughly 16 weeks. General findings and caveats noted by the study authors: Matching against VDJdb was skewed toward anti-spike CD8 responses, likely underestimated virus-specific expansions, and missed private and CD4 specificities.

The library came from 5' RACE. The sequencing machine was a NextSeq 500. The TCR library protocol attached unique molecular identifiers to individual cDNA molecules to correct for sequencing error and PCR bias. TCR alpha and beta chains were both sequenced, and the abundances of alpha and beta sequences in each sample were closely correlated with each other. The authors processed their data as follows. Decombinator V4 was used to annotate TCR sequences for V gene, J gene and CDR3. Expanded TCRs were defined as changing significantly between any two time points under a Poisson model with p below 0.0001. TCR abundances were normalised to the total number of TCRs sequenced per sample and expressed as counts per million. MAIT TCRs were defined by TRAV1-2 paired with TRAJ12, TRAJ20 or TRAJ33, and iNKT TCRs by TRAV10 paired with TRAJ18. A search of VDJdb, accessed on 1 November 2021, was run for TCRs annotated to CMV, EBV and SARS-CoV-2, with TCRs annotated for multiple antigens excluded. TCRdb cleaned the public reads at Q25 with fastp, built clones with MiXCR and kept in-frame beta chains. Merged by CDR3 protein, the rows form single entries marked with the most common genes and DNA. None of the V and J calls come from the authors' own analysis; TCRdb made them. This sample is represented by tens of thousands of distinct CDR3 sequences; 3% to 4% of them were singletons. Roughly 3% of the sample lies in the top ten.

The sequence derives from an adult who was a healthcare worker with PCR-confirmed SARS-CoV-2 infection or an uninfected control (not recorded which). The chain links TRBV7-2 with TRBJ1-5; the D segment could be TRBD1, given 5 matching bases. Sequenced: whole blood. The CDR3 region has the sequence CASSLHGGSRNQPQHF. The nucleotides read TGTGCCAGCAGCCTTCACGGGGGAAGTCGCAATCAGCCCCAGCATTTT.